These T cell receptor beta chains were read from a single sample in a study of T cell clones after liver transplantation. This table comes from immunoSEQ multiplex PCR, and its TCRdb copy is limited to in-frame clones, with some not included. The sample lists around 80,000 clones, 80% to 85% occurring once. Sequenced material: CD4+ T cells from blood, taken approximately 3.5 years after liver transplant. These receptor sequences come from a human patient who received a liver transplant. Some of the T cells may derive from the graft donor. The CDR3 runs from the conserved cysteine through the conserved F or W. Each record gives: V gene, CDR3 length, clone size, J gene, D gene, CDR3 protein, CDR3 DNA. The D gene is left open where the match is weak. Only some rows state a clone size, as once, few, many or a class for expanded clones.

v_gene: TRBV6-5
len: 13
abundance: -
j_gene: TRBJ2-7
d_gene: -
CDR3aa: CASSRVGSYEQYF
CDR3nt: TGTGCCAGCAGTCGTGTGGGGTCCTACGAGCAGTACTTC

v_gene: TRBV5-1
len: 15
abundance: -
j_gene: TRBJ2-7
d_gene: TRBD1
CDR3aa: CASSSTGGTFYEQYF
CDR3nt: TGCGCCAGCAGCTCGACAGGGGGGACCTTCTACGAGCAGTACTTC

v_gene: TRBV4-1
len: 17
abundance: -
j_gene: TRBJ2-3
d_gene: -
CDR3aa: CASSQELREGSTDTQYF
CDR3nt: TGCGCCAGCAGCCAAGAGCTCAGAGAGGGGAGCACAGATACGCAGTATTTT

v_gene: TRBV5-4
len: 13
abundance: -
j_gene: TRBJ2-5
d_gene: -
CDR3aa: CASSFLATETQYF
CDR3nt: TGTGCCAGCAGCTTCCTAGCGACGGAGACCCAGTACTTC

v_gene: TRBV6-5
len: 16
abundance: many
j_gene: TRBJ2-5
d_gene: TRBD2
CDR3aa: CASSYSPSGGQETQYF
CDR3nt: TGTGCCAGCAGTTACTCCCCTAGCGGGGGTCAAGAGACCCAGTACTTC

v_gene: TRBV2
len: 14
abundance: once
j_gene: TRBJ2-1
d_gene: -
CDR3aa: CASNNRASYNEQFF
CDR3nt: TGTGCCAGCAATAACAGGGCCTCCTACAATGAGCAGTTCTTC

v_gene: TRBV9
len: 14
abundance: -
j_gene: TRBJ2-3
d_gene: -
CDR3aa: CASSANPTADTQYF
CDR3nt: TGTGCCAGCAGCGCCAACCCGACAGCAGATACGCAGTATTTT

v_gene: TRBV27
len: 13
abundance: -
j_gene: TRBJ2-7
d_gene: -
CDR3aa: CASSPTVSYEQYF
CDR3nt: TGTGCCAGCAGTCCCACCGTCTCCTACGAGCAGTACTTC

v_gene: TRBV6-6
len: 16
abundance: -
j_gene: TRBJ2-2
d_gene: -
CDR3aa: CASSYFGQSWTGELFF
CDR3nt: TGTGCCAGCAGTTATTTTGGACAGAGTTGGACCGGGGAGCTGTTTTTT

v_gene: TRBV28
len: 17
abundance: -
j_gene: TRBJ2-7
d_gene: TRBD1
CDR3aa: CASRPQGAMGKSYEQYF
CDR3nt: TGTGCCAGCAGGCCCCAGGGGGCCATGGGGAAATCCTACGAGCAGTACTTC

v_gene: TRBV28
len: 16
abundance: -
j_gene: TRBJ1-3
d_gene: -
CDR3aa: CASSPSPLKTGNTIYF
CDR3nt: TGTGCCAGCAGTCCCTCCCCACTCAAGACTGGAAACACCATATATTTT

v_gene: TRBV5-4
len: 15
abundance: -
j_gene: TRBJ2-1
d_gene: TRBD2
CDR3aa: CASSLPVAGPQEQFF
CDR3nt: TGTGCCAGCAGCTTGCCGGTAGCGGGGCCCCAGGAGCAGTTCTTC

v_gene: TRBV5-5
len: 16
abundance: -
j_gene: TRBJ2-1
d_gene: TRBD1
CDR3aa: CASSLWTGSSYNEQFF
CDR3nt: TGTGCCAGCAGCTTGTGGACAGGGAGCTCCTACAATGAGCAGTTCTTC

v_gene: TRBV27
len: 17
abundance: -
j_gene: TRBJ2-1
d_gene: TRBD2
CDR3aa: CASSPPWGSGSYGEQFF
CDR3nt: TGTGCCAGCAGTCCACCTTGGGGTAGCGGGAGTTATGGTGAGCAGTTCTTC

v_gene: TRBV27
len: 14
abundance: few
j_gene: TRBJ2-3
d_gene: -
CDR3aa: CASSWGRVTDTQYF
CDR3nt: TGTGCCAGCAGCTGGGGCAGGGTTACAGATACGCAGTATTTT

v_gene: TRBV9
len: 13
abundance: -
j_gene: TRBJ1-1
d_gene: -
CDR3aa: CASSVDGDTEAFF
CDR3nt: TGTGCCAGCAGCGTAGACGGGGACACTGAAGCTTTCTTT

v_gene: TRBV19
len: 14
abundance: -
j_gene: TRBJ2-7
d_gene: -
CDR3aa: CASSEQPDHLEQYF
CDR3nt: TGTGCCAGTAGTGAACAGCCGGACCATTTAGAGCAGTACTTC

v_gene: TRBV28
len: 15
abundance: -
j_gene: TRBJ1-2
d_gene: -
CDR3aa: CAGSRDLSGDYGYTF
CDR3nt: TGTGCCGGTTCTCGGGACCTCAGCGGGGACTATGGCTACACCTTC

v_gene: TRBV4-1
len: 15
abundance: -
j_gene: TRBJ2-1
d_gene: TRBD2
CDR3aa: CASSQGRLAYNEQFF
CDR3nt: TGCGCCAGCAGCCAGGGCCGACTAGCTTACAATGAGCAGTTCTTC

v_gene: TRBV7-6
len: 14
abundance: -
j_gene: TRBJ2-3
d_gene: -
CDR3aa: CASSSPLRTDTQYF
CDR3nt: TGTGCCAGCAGCTCACCCCTCCGCACAGATACGCAGTATTTT

v_gene: TRBV28
len: 14
abundance: -
j_gene: TRBJ1-2
d_gene: -
CDR3aa: CASSLGIGGYGYTF
CDR3nt: TGTGCCAGCAGTTTAGGAATTGGAGGCTATGGCTACACCTTC

v_gene: TRBV11-2
len: 15
abundance: -
j_gene: TRBJ2-4
d_gene: -
CDR3aa: CASSSRRGTKNIQYF
CDR3nt: TGTGCCAGCAGCTCAAGAAGGGGAACCAAAAACATTCAGTACTTC

v_gene: TRBV14
len: 15
abundance: -
j_gene: TRBJ2-7
d_gene: TRBD2
CDR3aa: CASSRASGSAEEQYF
CDR3nt: TGTGCCAGCAGCCGGGCTAGCGGGAGTGCGGAAGAGCAGTACTTC

v_gene: TRBV29-1
len: 15
abundance: -
j_gene: TRBJ2-2
d_gene: TRBD2
CDR3aa: CSVEEASGLTGELFF
CDR3nt: TGCAGCGTTGAAGAGGCTAGCGGCCTGACCGGGGAGCTGTTTTTT

v_gene: TRBV5-1
len: 14
abundance: once
j_gene: TRBJ1-4
d_gene: -
CDR3aa: CASSFADSNEKLFF
CDR3nt: TGCGCCAGCAGCTTTGCTGACTCTAATGAAAAACTGTTTTTT

v_gene: TRBV15
len: 13
abundance: once
j_gene: TRBJ2-1
d_gene: -
CDR3aa: CATSRDVEAEQFF
CDR3nt: TGTGCCACCAGCAGAGATGTAGAGGCTGAGCAGTTCTTC

v_gene: TRBV19
len: 16
abundance: -
j_gene: TRBJ2-3
d_gene: TRBD1
CDR3aa: CASSTPLTGGADTQYF
CDR3nt: TGTGCCAGTAGTACCCCTTTGACAGGGGGAGCAGATACGCAGTATTTT

v_gene: TRBV6-6
len: 14
abundance: -
j_gene: TRBJ1-5
d_gene: TRBD1
CDR3aa: CASSSTGGNQPQHF
CDR3nt: TGTGCCAGCAGTTCGACAGGGGGCAATCAGCCCCAGCATTTT

v_gene: TRBV7-2
len: 14
abundance: few
j_gene: TRBJ1-1
d_gene: -
CDR3aa: CASSPELMNTEAFF
CDR3nt: TGTGCCAGCAGCCCCGAACTCATGAACACTGAAGCTTTCTTT

v_gene: TRBV30
len: 14
abundance: -
j_gene: TRBJ2-1
d_gene: -
CDR3aa: CAWSTLGHGYEQFF
CDR3nt: TGTGCCTGGAGTACCCTGGGCCACGGGTATGAGCAGTTCTTC

v_gene: TRBV9
len: 16
abundance: -
j_gene: TRBJ1-1
d_gene: -
CDR3aa: CASSVQSNREGAEAFF
CDR3nt: TGTGCCAGCAGCGTCCAATCTAACAGGGAAGGAGCTGAAGCTTTCTTT

v_gene: TRBV4-1
len: 17
abundance: -
j_gene: TRBJ1-5
d_gene: -
CDR3aa: CASSQGDSLYSNQPQHF
CDR3nt: TGCGCCAGCAGCCAAGGAGACAGTCTTTATAGCAATCAGCCCCAGCATTTT

v_gene: TRBV7-8
len: 13
abundance: -
j_gene: TRBJ1-2
d_gene: -
CDR3aa: CASSFRDHYGYTF
CDR3nt: TGTGCCAGCAGCTTCCGAGATCACTATGGCTACACCTTC

v_gene: TRBV4-2
len: 15
abundance: -
j_gene: TRBJ1-1
d_gene: -
CDR3aa: CASSQDLGPNTEAFF
CDR3nt: TGTGCCAGCAGCCAAGATTTGGGGCCGAACACTGAAGCTTTCTTT

v_gene: TRBV7-2
len: 13
abundance: -
j_gene: TRBJ2-7
d_gene: -
CDR3aa: CASSFGQSYEQYF
CDR3nt: TGTGCCAGCAGTTTTGGACAGTCCTACGAGCAGTACTTC

v_gene: TRBV9
len: 12
abundance: -
j_gene: TRBJ2-5
d_gene: -
CDR3aa: CASSGRFETQYF
CDR3nt: TGTGCCAGCAGTGGAAGGTTCGAGACCCAGTACTTC

v_gene: TRBV9
len: 14
abundance: -
j_gene: TRBJ2-3
d_gene: -
CDR3aa: CASSPRDHTDTQYF
CDR3nt: TGTGCCAGCAGCCCCCGGGACCACACAGATACGCAGTATTTT

v_gene: TRBV11-3
len: 14
abundance: -
j_gene: TRBJ2-5
d_gene: -
CDR3aa: CASSLGGGEETQYF
CDR3nt: TGTGCCAGCAGCTTGGGGGGGGGCGAAGAGACCCAGTACTTC

v_gene: TRBV7-2
len: 16
abundance: -
j_gene: TRBJ2-2
d_gene: -
CDR3aa: CASSYQGWKNTGELFF
CDR3nt: TGTGCCAGCAGCTATCAGGGTTGGAAGAACACCGGGGAGCTGTTTTTT

v_gene: TRBV20-1
len: 11
abundance: -
j_gene: TRBJ2-1
d_gene: -
CDR3aa: CSAIQGNEQFF
CDR3nt: TGCAGTGCTATACAGGGAAATGAGCAGTTCTTC

v_gene: TRBV5-1
len: 11
abundance: -
j_gene: TRBJ2-1
d_gene: TRBD1
CDR3aa: CASSQDREQFF
CDR3nt: TGCGCCAGCAGCCAGGACAGGGAGCAGTTCTTC

v_gene: TRBV9
len: 16
abundance: -
j_gene: TRBJ2-1
d_gene: -
CDR3aa: CASSVTGGGAGDEQFF
CDR3nt: TGTGCCAGCAGCGTAACTGGGGGGGGCGCTGGCGATGAGCAGTTCTTC

v_gene: TRBV5-1
len: 15
abundance: -
j_gene: TRBJ1-3
d_gene: -
CDR3aa: CASSLVWAAGNTIYF
CDR3nt: TGCGCCAGCAGCTTGGTCTGGGCCGCAGGAAACACCATATATTTT

v_gene: TRBV12-5
len: 14
abundance: -
j_gene: TRBJ2-3
d_gene: -
CDR3aa: CASGFGGSPGTQYF
CDR3nt: TGTGCTAGTGGTTTTGGGGGCAGCCCGGGTACGCAGTATTTT

v_gene: TRBV6-1
len: 16
abundance: -
j_gene: TRBJ2-7
d_gene: -
CDR3aa: CASSERRQGGSYEQYF
CDR3nt: TGTGCCAGCAGTGAAAGGCGGCAGGGGGGCTCCTACGAGCAGTACTTC

v_gene: TRBV20-1
len: 11
abundance: -
j_gene: TRBJ1-5
d_gene: -
CDR3aa: CSAPTHLAQHF
CDR3nt: TGCAGTGCCCCTACCCACCTTGCCCAGCATTTT

v_gene: TRBV9
len: 12
abundance: once
j_gene: TRBJ2-3
d_gene: -
CDR3aa: CASSGWTKTQYF
CDR3nt: TGTGCCAGCAGCGGATGGACTAAAACGCAGTATTTT

v_gene: TRBV7-9
len: 15
abundance: -
j_gene: TRBJ2-1
d_gene: -
CDR3aa: CASSLGDSSYNEQFF
CDR3nt: TGTGCCAGCAGCTTAGGAGACTCCTCCTACAATGAGCAGTTCTTC

v_gene: TRBV15
len: 16
abundance: -
j_gene: TRBJ2-1
d_gene: TRBD2
CDR3aa: CATSRGQLAGNNEQFF
CDR3nt: TGTGCCACCAGCAGAGGCCAACTAGCGGGAAACAATGAGCAGTTCTTC

v_gene: TRBV30
len: 15
abundance: -
j_gene: TRBJ2-7
d_gene: TRBD2
CDR3aa: CAWSVLAGVYYEQYF
CDR3nt: TGTGCCTGGAGTGTCCTAGCGGGAGTTTACTACGAGCAGTACTTC

v_gene: TRBV10-3
len: 15
abundance: -
j_gene: TRBJ2-7
d_gene: TRBD2
CDR3aa: CAISESPAGEREQYF
CDR3nt: TGTGCCATCAGTGAGTCCCCAGCGGGAGAACGCGAGCAGTACTTC

v_gene: TRBV9
len: 14
abundance: -
j_gene: TRBJ2-5
d_gene: -
CDR3aa: CASSPVGPTETQYF
CDR3nt: TGTGCCAGCAGCCCCGTCGGGCCGACGGAGACCCAGTACTTC

v_gene: TRBV5-6
len: 16
abundance: once
j_gene: TRBJ2-1
d_gene: TRBD1
CDR3aa: CASSSDRGEIYNEQFF
CDR3nt: TGTGCCAGCAGCTCCGACAGGGGGGAAATCTACAATGAGCAGTTCTTC